This TCR beta chain is from a study of blood T cell repertoires in COVID-19. Overall study: T cells, B-cell-depleted T cells, or PBMCs supplied cDNA or gDNA.

Sequencing used immunoSEQ multiplex PCR; TCRdb keeps in-frame clones, though not all of them. In the table there are 400,000 to 450,000 clones, approximately 90% of which are singletons. Ages ranged from roughly 18 to 100 years, with residence in about 23 US areas. Participants had their cohort set by participant-reported clinical history. The TCR sequence derives from a man under 40 who had recovered from COVID-19. The source material was PBMCs or T cells enriched from blood (not recorded which).

The CDR3 reads CASSLAGGLVFEQFF. The CDR3 region has the DNA TGTGCCAGCAGCTTAGCGGGGGGGCTAGTTTTTGAGCAGTTCTTC. The rearrangement uses TRBV7-2 and TRBJ2-1; TRBD2 is a possible D gene (7 bases). This CDR3 comprises 15 residues. Trimming stripped 0 bases from V and 9 bases from J, with 15 bases between. The germline V gene encodes CDR1 SGHTA and CDR2 FQGNSA.